These 8 T cell receptor beta chains share one sample of origin, sequenced in a study of blood T cell repertoires in COVID-19. Libraries were prepared by immunoSEQ multiplex PCR; TCRdb keeps only in-frame clonotypes and omits some of them. The sample lists fewer than 450,000 clones, more than 75% seen once, with about 6.3% in the top ten. Sequenced sample: peripheral blood. The receptors were gathered from a woman aged 50 to 65 with COVID-19, enrolled during active disease.

This chain joins TRBV24-1 and TRBJ2-5; perhaps TRBD2 as D (5 bases). V lost 3 bases and J lost 6, with 19 bases in between. This CDR3 comprises 16 residues. Germline values: CDR1 KGHDR, CDR2 SFDVKD. CDR3 amino acids: CATSDIGGLGSKTQYF. The CDR3 coding sequence is TGTGCCACCAGTGATATCGGAGGATTGGGGTCAAAGACCCAGTACTTC.

The V gene is TRBV5-6, the J gene TRBJ2-5; 10 bases fit TRBD1. V shed 4 bases, J shed 4 bases, and the junction held 10 bases outside the gene matches. Germline V CDR1 and CDR2: SGHDT, YYEEEE. The CDR3 length is 16 residues. The CDR3 DNA follows: TGTGCCAGCAGCCGATCCGGGACAGGGGTCCGAGAGACCCAGTACTTC. Translation gives CASSRSGTGVRETQYF.

This clone was seen once. The gene calls are TRBV18 and TRBJ1-6; TRBD1 matches at 7 bases. Germline values: CDR1 KGHSH, CDR2 LQKENI. The trim removed 2 bases at V and 8 bases at J, leaving 6 bases unmatched. This CDR3 is built from 15 residues. CDR3 sequence: CASSPLHRGDSPLHF. CDR3 in DNA: TGTGCCAGCTCACCATTACACAGGGGCGATTCACCCCTCCACTTT.

This clone occurred a few times. The chain joins TRBV18 to TRBJ1-6; D not resolved. The CDR3 has 17 residues. CDR1 is KGHSH, CDR2 LQKENI, per germline. Trimming left V 2 bases short and J 0 bases short, with 11 bases between. The DNA of the CDR3 is TGTGCCAGCTCACCATCGGCGGGTACCTCCTATAATTCACCCCTCCACTTT. It yields the protein CASSPSAGTSYNSPLHF.

This chain links TRBV5-4 with TRBJ2-1; D might be TRBD2 (6 bases). This CDR3 spans 17 amino acids. Germline assignment: CDR1 SGHNT and CDR2 YYREEE (reference sequence). With 0 bases removed from V and 4 bases from J, the gap between germline ends came to 17 bases. CDR3 DNA sequence: TGTGCCAGCAGCTTGGCAGGGTTGTCGGGAGCGTACAATGAGCAGTTCTTC. Translated, it gives CASSLAGLSGAYNEQFF.

The chain couples TRBV19 to TRBJ1-6; 9 bases match TRBD1. The CDR3 spans 16 residues. Per the germline V gene, CDR1 is LNHDA and CDR2 is SQIVND (reference sequence). Losses at the gene ends were 5 bases for V and 7 bases for J; bases not matched to a gene: 9. The CDR3 region has the DNA TGTGCCAGTAGTGCCCGGGACAGGGCCCGGAATTCACCCCTCCACTTT. Translation: CASSARDRARNSPLHF. The complete variable domain, with remaining parts taken from reference TRBV19 and TRBJ1-6, reads DGGITQSPKYLFRKEGQNVTLSCEQNLNHDAMYWYRQDPGQGLRLIYYSQIVNDFQKGDIAEGYSVSREKKESFPLTVTSAQKNPTAFYLCASSARDRARNSPLHFGNGTRLTVT.

Comment on this clone: The sample contains more than one DNA sequence encoding this CDR3. The chain uses TRBV9 and TRBJ2-7; 7 positions match TRBD2. The germline CDR1 and CDR2 sequences are SGDLS and YYNGEE. This CDR3 spans 13 amino acids. The V and J ends lost 4 bases and 2 bases, in that order; junction bases with no gene match: 3. This chain's CDR3 is CASSPGLTYEQYF. CDR3 sequence (DNA): TGTGCCAGCAGCCCGGGACTAACCTACGAGCAGTACTTC.

This clone was observed once. The rearrangement links TRBV5-4 to TRBJ2-5, with 9 bases aligning to TRBD1. This CDR3 comprises 15 residues. V was clipped by 2 bases and J by 3 bases; unmatched bases: 5. The germline V gene has CDR1 SGHNT and CDR2 YYREEE (reference sequence). The CDR3 sequence: CASSLEGDREETQYF. CDR3 coding DNA: TGTGCCAGCAGCTTAGAAGGGGACAGGGAAGAGACCCAGTACTTC. Drawing the rest from reference TRBV5-4 and TRBJ2-5, the complete variable domain is ETGVTQSPTHLIKTRGQQVTLRCSSQSGHNTVSWYQQALGQGPQFIFQYYREEENGRGNFPPRFSGLQFPNYSSELNVNALELDDSALYLCASSLEGDREETQYFGPGTRLLVL.